This T cell receptor beta chain was sequenced for a study of blood T cell repertoires in COVID-19. Germline CDR1 is SEHNR and CDR2 is FQNEAQ (reference sequence). This CDR3 comprises 18 residues. The germline V and J ends were trimmed by 2 bases and 0 bases, with 19 bases remaining between them. Sequencing was performed with immunoSEQ multiplex PCR; in TCRdb, only in-frame clones are kept and a portion is missing. The data hold 250,000 to 300,000 clones, with approximately 89% observed a single time. The receptor was isolated from a woman aged 30 to 39 with COVID-19, enrolled during active disease. Sample: peripheral blood. The chain uses TRBV7-9 and TRBJ1-2; D is uncertain. The CDR3 bases are TGTGCCAGCAGCTTAAGATTAGTGACACTCACCTCTAACTATGGCTACACCTTC. Its translation: CASSLRLVTLTSNYGYTF.